There are a few counts of the clone carrying this TCR beta chain. Its antigen is unidentified. The data were taken from a study of beta chain features in type 1 diabetes. The study, taken as a whole, reports: The study notes PCR might favor shorter templates equally in patients and controls. Whether HLA type affects TCRB rearrangement stayed undetermined in the present work.

Every isolated RNA sample was fully reverse transcribed, so sequencing captured expressed TCRB transcripts. Sequenced by immunoSEQ multiplex PCR; TCRdb stores in-frame clones only, minus some. Among roughly 400,000 clones, approximately 15% were seen once, and the ten largest hold about 0.02%. Germline V gene data show CDR1 as ENHRY and CDR2 as SYGVKD. V lost 5 bases and J 6 bases, leaving 16 bases between the germline ends. The CDR3 runs to 14 residues. V gene TRBV10-3 combines with J gene TRBJ1-2; D remains ambiguous. The sequence was collected from a woman younger than 30 in good health. Source material: naive CD4+ T cells from blood. As DNA, the CDR3 is TGTGCCATCAGTACAATGAGGGAAGTTGATGGCTACACCTTC. As protein: CAISTMREVDGYTF.